The 18 T cell receptor beta chains in this list originate from one sample, sequenced in a study of human T cells and chemical hapten exposure. The sample's time point: patch test 2, 6 weeks after DPC sensitization. The sample's treatment: therapeutic diphenylcyclopropenone sensitization with weekly scalp DPC. Via MiXCR, TCRdb re-called the RACE reads, giving one row per CDR3 protein. Here the sample spans approximately 82,000 distinct CDR3 sequences, about 6.6% being singletons. This material consisted of whole blood, taken in connection with sensitization to the hapten diphenylcyclopropenone (DPC). The receptor set was obtained from a woman aged 25 to 39 with alopecia areata. Some clones in this sample may be carry-over from other donors' samples.

This clonotype was counted between two and nine times. This chain joins TRBV12-3 or TRBV12-4 and TRBJ1-6, with D possibly matching TRBD1 (5 bases). The CDR3 covers 16 residues. Trimming stripped 1 base from V and 6 bases from J, with 13 bases between. In nucleotides, the CDR3 is TGTGCCAGCAGTTTAGGGTCGGGACGGATTAATTCACCCCTCCACTTT. This codes for CASSLGSGRINSPLHF.

A word on this clonotype: A read error may be the cause here, since a much bigger clone is one base away. This chain connects TRBV5-1 to TRBJ1-2, with D unclear. There are 12 residues in the CDR3. CDR1 is SGHRS, CDR2 YFSETQ, per germline. The CDR3, as DNA: TGCGCCAGCAGCTTGGGACGGGATGGCTACAACTTC. Translated, it gives CASSLGRDGYNF.

This clonotype was seen repeatedly, ten times or more. The J gene is TRBJ1-1, the V gene TRBV6-6, with no clear D. This CDR3 has 13 residues. V was trimmed by 2 bases and J by 4 bases, leaving 8 bases between them. Per germline, CDR1 MNHNY and CDR2 SVGAGI (reference sequence). The CDR3 loop reads CASSYGLGTEAFF. CDR3 coding DNA: TGTGCCAGCAGTTACGGACTTGGCACTGAAGCTTTCTTT.

This clonotype has at least ten counts. The chain links TRBV3-1 to TRBJ2-7, with TRBD1 matching 7 bases. Germline assignment: CDR1 LGHDT and CDR2 YNNKEL (reference sequence). The CDR3 covers 13 residues. V shed 8 bases and J 2 bases; nucleotides not matched to a gene: 6. The CDR3 region is CASQYRGTYEQYF. The CDR3 DNA reads TGTGCCAGCCAATACAGGGGTACCTACGAGCAGTACTTC.

V usage is TRBV11-1 and J usage is TRBJ2-5, with D tentatively TRBD1 (6 bases). Per germline, CDR1 SGHAT and CDR2 FQDESV (reference sequence). V was pared by 6 bases and J by 5 bases, with 13 bases between. CDR3 length: 13 amino acids. The CDR3: CASREQGQETQYF. CDR3 DNA sequence: TGTGCCAGCAGGGAACAGGGTCAGGAGACCCAGTACTTC.

This clonotype was recorded at least ten times. The chain couples TRBV6-5 to TRBJ2-1, with a tentative D call TRBD2 (5 bases). This CDR3 contains 15 residues. Trimming left V 0 bases short and J 9 bases short, with 15 bases between. Germline CDR1 MNHEY, CDR2 SVGAGI. The CDR3 protein is CASSYSFVSGSEQFF. CDR3 sequence (DNA): TGTGCCAGCAGTTACTCGTTTGTCAGCGGCTCTGAGCAGTTCTTC.

This clonotype showed up just a few times. V gene TRBV5-8 combines with J gene TRBJ1-4; TRBD1 agrees at 9 bases. Losses at the gene ends were 4 bases for V and 6 bases for J; bases not matched to a gene: 4. The CDR3 totals 14 residues. CDR1 is SGHTS and CDR2 is YDEGEE in the germline V gene. This CDR3 reads CASSLGQGYEKLFF. The DNA for the CDR3 is TGTGCCAGCAGCCTGGGACAGGGTTATGAAAAACTGTTTTTT.

Concerning this clonotype: Being one base from a much bigger clone, this may be a read error. V gene TRBV7-9 combines with J gene TRBJ2-5, with D possibly being TRBD2 (5 bases). CDR1 and CDR2 from the germline V gene are SEHNR and FQNEAQ (reference sequence). The ends were cut back, 2 bases at V and 3 bases at J, with 10 bases in the middle. The CDR3 contains 14 residues. CDR3 sequence reads: CASSLRGRKETQYF. In nucleotides, the CDR3 is TGTGCCAGCAGCTTAAGAGGGAGAAAAGAGACCCAGTACTTC.

There are many counts of this clonotype. The CDR3 DNA sequence: TGTGCCAGCAGAACCCCTAGCGGGTTATATGGCTACACCTTC. This gives the protein CASRTPSGLYGYTF. The V and J genes are TRBV6-5 and TRBJ1-2; D not resolved. V was trimmed by 6 bases and J by 5 bases, leaving 16 bases between them. This CDR3 region has 14 residues. Germline lookup yields CDR1 MNHEY and CDR2 SVGAGI.

This clonotype was recorded at least ten times. The CDR3: CSAGTSGGADTQYF. CDR3 sequence (DNA): TGCAGTGCAGGGACTAGCGGGGGAGCAGATACGCAGTATTTT. The V call is TRBV20-1, the J call TRBJ2-3; 14 bases are shared with TRBD2. Trimming took 6 bases from V and 4 from J; bases not matched to a gene: 3. The CDR3 is made up of 14 amino acids. Per the germline V gene, CDR1 is DFQATT and CDR2 is SNEGSKA (reference sequence).

This clonotype was counted only a few times. This chain joins TRBV29-1 and TRBJ1-2; D not resolved. The V gene's germline CDR1 is SQVTM and CDR2 ANQGSEA. The CDR3 is made up of 12 amino acids. Trimming took off 3 bases at V and 4 bases at J, with 9 bases between the two ends. CDR3 nucleotides: TGCAGCGTTGAGGGTGTCAGCTATGGCTACACCTTC. This gives the protein CSVEGVSYGYTF.

This clonotype was counted at least ten times. This rearrangement joins TRBV7-9 to TRBJ1-1; D gene uncertain. Germline CDR1 and CDR2: SEHNR and FQNEAQ (reference sequence). The CDR3 loop spans 15 amino acids. Trimming pared 1 base from V and 0 bases from J, leaving 9 bases between. The CDR3 sequence: CASSLERGMNTEAFF. The CDR3 DNA sequence: TGTGCCAGCAGCTTAGAACGTGGAATGAACACTGAAGCTTTCTTT.

This clonotype was recorded at least ten times. The V gene is TRBV12-3 or TRBV12-4, the J gene TRBJ2-1, with TRBD1 matching over 7 bases. This CDR3 is 14 amino acids long. V dropped 8 bases and J dropped 6; count of bases not matched to a gene: 10. The CDR3 reads CASQMGQGVNEQFF. The CDR3 DNA follows: TGTGCCAGCCAGATGGGCCAGGGGGTCAATGAGCAGTTCTTC.

This clonotype has a count of ten or more. This chain joins TRBV18 and TRBJ2-5; no clear D. The V gene's germline CDR1 is KGHSH and CDR2 LQKENI. The CDR3 loop spans 11 amino acids. Between the trimmed V and J ends, which lost 1 base and 5 bases, there was a span of 2 bases. The CDR3 region is CASSPQETQYF. In DNA, the CDR3 is TGTGCCAGCTCACCACAGGAGACCCAGTACTTC.

The chain is built from TRBV20-1 and TRBJ2-7, with D unclear. The CDR3 runs 12 residues. Germline V gene lookup returns CDR1 DFQATT and CDR2 SNEGSKA (reference sequence). V lost 0 bases and J lost 3, with 6 bases in between. Here the CDR3 DNA reads TGCAGTGCTAGAGATCGGGTCTACGAGCAGTACTTC. Protein product: CSARDRVYEQYF.

This clonotype was detected only a few times. The chain is built from TRBV5-4 and TRBJ2-2, with TRBD2 as a possible D gene (5 bases). The V gene lost 0 bases and the J gene lost 7 bases, with 22 bases spanning the gap. Per the germline V gene, CDR1 is SGHNT and CDR2 is YYREEE (reference sequence). CDR3 length equals 18 residues. CDR3 residues: CASSLDWGEDRSSGELFF. Here the CDR3 DNA reads TGTGCCAGCAGCTTGGATTGGGGAGAGGATCGGTCCAGCGGGGAGCTGTTTTTT. The variable domain in full, completed from reference TRBV5-4 and TRBJ2-2, reads ETGVTQSPTHLIKTRGQQVTLRCSSQSGHNTVSWYQQALGQGPQFIFQYYREEENGRGNFPPRFSGLQFPNYSSELNVNALELDDSALYLCASSLDWGEDRSSGELFFGEGSRLTVL.

This clonotype has only a few counts. This chain joins TRBV5-1 and TRBJ1-2; D is unresolved. Germline V gives CDR1 SGHRS, CDR2 YFSETQ. Trimming took off 0 bases at V and 4 bases at J, with 10 bases between the two ends. There are 14 residues in the CDR3. The CDR3 sequence: CASSLAPGAYGYTF. Here the CDR3 DNA reads TGCGCCAGCAGCTTGGCCCCGGGAGCCTATGGCTACACCTTC.

This clonotype was seen at least ten times. The gene calls are TRBV7-9 and TRBJ2-6, with no clear D. This CDR3 region has 16 residues. Trimming took off 5 bases at V and 2 bases at J, with 13 bases between the two ends. Germline V gene sequence: CDR1 SEHNR, CDR2 FQNEAQ (reference sequence). This chain's CDR3 is CASSRLAVTGANVLTF. The CDR3 DNA follows: TGTGCCAGCAGCCGCCTGGCCGTCACTGGGGCCAACGTCCTGACTTTC.